These 5 T cell receptor beta chains came from one sample sequenced in a study of OX40 agonist ivuxolimab in advanced cancers. Method: immunoSEQ multiplex PCR; TCRdb's copy keeps in-frame clones and lacks some. The sample shows tens of thousands of clones, over 80% of them seen only once. Sequences were derived from CD4+ or CD8+ T cells sorted from blood, sampled in a trial of the OX40 agonist ivuxolimab. The receptor source for this set is an adult with an advanced solid tumor such as melanoma, head and neck, liver or kidney cancer.

J is TRBJ2-2 and V is TRBV18; no firm D call. The CDR3 loop spans 14 amino acids. V was pared by 5 bases and J by 5 bases, with 12 bases between. In germline, CDR1 is KGHSH, CDR2 LQKENI. CDR3 residues: CASSSVTETGELFF. The CDR3 bases are TGTGCCAGCTCATCAGTAACAGAGACCGGGGAGCTGTTTTTT. Drawing the rest from reference TRBV18 and TRBJ2-2, the complete variable domain is NAGVMQNPRHLVRRRGQEARLRCSPMKGHSHVYWYRQLPEEGLKFMVYLQKENIIDESGMPKERFSAEFPKEGPSILRIQQVVRGDSAAYFCASSSVTETGELFFGEGSRLTVL.

The chain employs TRBV19 and TRBJ2-1; the D is unclear. CDR3 size: 13 residues. Looked up from germline, CDR1 is LNHDA and CDR2 is SQIVND (reference sequence). The V and J ends lost 1 base and 8 bases respectively, with 9 bases between them. Here the CDR3 DNA reads TGTGCCAGTAGTATAGGTTCCGTGGATGAGCAGTTCTTC. Translation: CASSIGSVDEQFF.

This chain joins TRBV18 and TRBJ1-1, with 9 bases identical to TRBD1. V trimming: 6 bases; J trimming: 5 bases; junction bases outside the gene matches: 4. This CDR3 spans 13 amino acids. CDR1 is KGHSH, CDR2 LQKENI, per germline. The DNA of the CDR3 is TGTGCCAGCTCTGGACAGGGGCAAACTGAAGCTTTCTTT. Amino acid sequence: CASSGQGQTEAFF. Combining the CDR3 with reference TRBV18 and TRBJ1-1 gives the whole variable domain NAGVMQNPRHLVRRRGQEARLRCSPMKGHSHVYWYRQLPEEGLKFMVYLQKENIIDESGMPKERFSAEFPKEGPSILRIQQVVRGDSAAYFCASSGQGQTEAFFGQGTRLTVV.

The rearrangement links TRBV5-1 to TRBJ2-7; a possible D gene is TRBD2 (5 bases). CDR3 length: 14 amino acids. V was trimmed by 4 bases and J by 0 bases, leaving 11 bases between them. Germline lookup yields CDR1 SGHRS and CDR2 YFSETQ. CDR3 amino acids: CASSRSGSSYEQYF. As DNA, the CDR3 is TGCGCCAGCAGCCGAAGCGGCAGCTCCTACGAGCAGTACTTC.

The chain couples TRBV19 to TRBJ1-2, with D unresolved. V was pared by 2 bases and J by 4 bases, with 14 bases between. The germline CDR1 and CDR2 sequences are LNHDA and SQIVND (reference sequence). The CDR3 spans 15 residues. In nucleotides, the CDR3 is TGTGCCAGTAGTATAAGGTCAGGATCACGCTATGGCTACACCTTC. Translating gives CASSIRSGSRYGYTF.